Below are 12 T cell receptor beta chains sequenced from a single sample in a study of T cells in Graves' hyperthyroidism and ophthalmopathy. What was amplified from RNA transcripts were TCR beta CDR3 regions. During a first-round RT-PCR of the TCR CDR3, the HTBI primer set was used. MiXCR, run by TCRdb on the multiplex PCR reads, gives a single entry per CDR3 protein. Of fewer than 700,000 distinct CDR3 sequences in the sample, around 15% were seen once. Sequencing was done on a sample of blood. These TCRs come from a woman aged 25-40 years with Graves' hyperthyroidism.

This clonotype was counted at least ten times. This chain uses TRBV20-1 with TRBJ2-7; D might be TRBD2 (6 bases). The CDR3 loop spans 14 amino acids. The germline gives CDR1 DFQATT, CDR2 SNEGSKA (reference sequence). V was shortened by 3 bases and J by 4 bases, with 16 bases between the two germline ends. The CDR3 nucleotides read TGCAGTGCTAGTTTGCCCCGGGGGAAATACGAGCAGTACTTC. Amino acids: CSASLPRGKYEQYF.

This clonotype came up many times. This rearrangement joins TRBV28 to TRBJ1-3; 7 bases align to TRBD1. CDR1 and CDR2 (germline): MDHEN, SYDVKM. The junction had 8 bases not matched to a gene; V was cut back by 6 bases and J by 3 bases. This CDR3 is built from 15 residues. The CDR3: CASSPGGRNGNTIYF. CDR3 in DNA: TGTGCCAGCAGCCCAGGGGGACGGAATGGAAACACCATATATTTT.

This clonotype was recorded at least ten times. The gene calls are TRBV30 and TRBJ2-7; a possible D gene is TRBD2 (6 bases). Deletions cut 0 bases from V and 7 bases from J, with 7 bases between. The germline V gene encodes CDR1 GTSNPN and CDR2 SVGIG (reference sequence). The CDR3 has 11 amino acids. This chain's CDR3 is CAWSVGGEQYF. For the CDR3, the DNA is TGTGCCTGGAGTGTGGGGGGAGAGCAGTACTTC.

This clonotype was detected ten times or more. The chain employs TRBV6-2 or TRBV6-3 and TRBJ1-2; TRBD1 matches 9 bases. This CDR3 region has 16 residues. V shed 2 bases and J 5 bases; nucleotides not matched to a gene: 9. Germline-derived CDR1 and CDR2 are MNHEY and SVGEGT. Here the CDR3 reads CASSYTQDRGVYGYTF. CDR3 sequence (DNA): TGTGCCAGCAGTTACACCCAGGACAGGGGTGTATATGGCTACACCTTC.

This chain uses TRBV3-2 with TRBJ2-7; the D call in the table, TRBD2, was not verified against the DNA. TRBV3-2 is a pseudogene. The CDR3 consists of 20 residues. The CDR3 DNA is TGTGCCAGCAGCCAAGAGGGTCGCGGAGTAGCGGGAGAACCCCCCTACGAGCAGTACTTC. Translating it yields CASSQEGRGVAGEPPYEQYF.

This clonotype was detected ten times or more. The V and J genes are TRBV3-1 and TRBJ2-2, with a possible D match to TRBD2 (5 bases). Germline CDR1 reads LGHDT; CDR2 reads YNNKEL (reference sequence). The CDR3 length is 17 residues. The germline V and J ends were trimmed by 1 base and 0 bases, with 12 bases remaining between them. CDR3 sequence: CASSQVRLPANTGELFF. The CDR3 region has the DNA TGTGCCAGCAGCCAAGTCCGACTACCCGCGAACACCGGGGAGCTGTTTTTT.

This clonotype was picked up many times. Written as DNA, the CDR3 is TGTGCCAGCAGCTTAGTTTTGGGGGGAGGGGATGAGCAGTTCTTC. This translates into CASSLVLGGGDEQFF. This sequence joins TRBV7-8 and TRBJ2-1; 7 nucleotides line up with TRBD2. Per the germline V gene, CDR1 is SGHVS and CDR2 is FQNEAQ. This CDR3 is built from 15 residues. The V and J ends lost 1 base and 8 bases, in that order; junction bases with no gene match: 8. Combining the CDR3 with reference TRBV7-8 and TRBJ2-1 gives the whole variable domain GAGVSQSPRYKVAKRGQDVALRCDPISGHVSLFWYQQALGQGPEFLTYFQNEAQLDKSGLPSDRFFAERPEGSVSTLKIQRTQQEDSAVYLCASSLVLGGGDEQFFGPGTRLTVL.

This clonotype was seen at least ten times. For the CDR3, the DNA is TGTGCCAGCAGTTCCGCCGACGCGCAGTACCAAGAGACCCAGTACTTC. It codes for CASSSADAQYQETQYF. This rearrangement joins TRBV12-3 or TRBV12-4 to TRBJ2-5; D gene ambiguous. V was clipped by 4 bases and J by 0 bases, with 15 bases between them. This CDR3 spans 16 amino acids.

In its sample, this clonotype was seen many times. The rearrangement uses TRBV20-1 and TRBJ1-5; D is unclear. CDR3 length: 14 residues. Germline CDR1 DFQATT, CDR2 SNEGSKA (reference sequence). V was trimmed by 3 bases and J by 4 bases, leaving 13 bases between them. The CDR3 bases are TGCAGTGCTAGCCTCGGGATAGGGAATCAGCCCCAGCATTTT. Its protein product is CSASLGIGNQPQHF.

As regards this clonotype: Since a much larger clone is just one base distant, this may be a read error. CDR3 loop: CSASWGSNEQYF. Written as DNA, the CDR3 is TGCAGTGCTAGTTGGGGCTCCAACGAGCAGTACTTC. V gene TRBV20-1 combines with J gene TRBJ2-7; a weak D match, TRBD1 (5 bases). The germline CDR1 and CDR2 sequences are DFQATT and SNEGSKA (reference sequence). The CDR3 extends over 12 amino acids.

This clonotype was recorded at least ten times. This chain connects TRBV6-1 to TRBJ2-4; D may be TRBD1 (6 bases). The V and J ends lost 7 bases and 0 bases respectively, with 16 bases between them. There are 16 residues in the CDR3. Germline V lookup: CDR1 MNHNS, CDR2 SASEGT. CDR3 region: CASILWGQGAKNIQYF. Written as DNA, the CDR3 is TGTGCCAGCATCCTTTGGGGGCAAGGAGCCAAAAACATTCAGTACTTC.

The J gene is TRBJ2-2, the V gene TRBV27, with a weak D call TRBD2 (6 bases). The length of the CDR3 is 17 residues. Germline V gene data show CDR1 as MNHEY and CDR2 as SMNVEV (reference sequence). Trimming shortened V by 4 bases and J by 3 bases, and 18 bases separated the two germline ends. CDR3 loop: CASSYSSTGRDTGELFF. The CDR3 nucleotides are TGTGCCAGCAGTTACTCGTCCACCGGGAGAGACACCGGGGAGCTGTTTTTT.